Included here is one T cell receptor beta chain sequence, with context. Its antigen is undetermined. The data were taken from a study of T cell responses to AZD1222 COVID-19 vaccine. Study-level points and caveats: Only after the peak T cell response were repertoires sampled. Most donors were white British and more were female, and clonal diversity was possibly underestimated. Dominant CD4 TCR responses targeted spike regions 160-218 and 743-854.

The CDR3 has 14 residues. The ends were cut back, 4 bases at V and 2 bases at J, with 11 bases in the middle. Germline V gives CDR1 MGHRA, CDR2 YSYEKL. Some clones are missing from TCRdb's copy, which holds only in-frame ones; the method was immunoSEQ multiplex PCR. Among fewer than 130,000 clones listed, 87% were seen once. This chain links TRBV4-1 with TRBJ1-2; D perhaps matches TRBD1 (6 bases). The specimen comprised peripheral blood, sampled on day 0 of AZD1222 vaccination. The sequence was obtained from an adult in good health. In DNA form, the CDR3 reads TGCGCCAGCAGCCGCCCGACAGGAAACTATGGCTACACCTTC. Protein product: CASSRPTGNYGYTF.